This passage covers 14 T cell receptor beta chains from one sample sequenced in a study of blood T cells in healthy people across ages. Sample-barcoded 5' priming and a J-beta primer mix drove a second PCR of roughly 6 to 12 cycles. TCRdb itself ran the 5' RACE reads through MiXCR, one entry per CDR3 protein. Of approximately 1,000,000 distinct CDR3 sequences in the sample, 45% are singletons; the top ten hold approximately 20%. The sample was blood. These receptors were taken from a woman aged 55 to 70 in good health.

This chain connects TRBV27 to TRBJ2-1, with a possible D match to TRBD2 (7 bases). Looked up from germline, CDR1 is MNHEY and CDR2 is SMNVEV (reference sequence). The ends were cut back, 2 bases at V and 10 bases at J, with 30 bases in the middle. This CDR3 contains 19 residues. The CDR3 DNA is TGTGCCAGCAGTTTAACCCCATGGTTGTGGGAGGGGGGCACATGGGAGCAGTTCTTC. Translating gives CASSLTPWLWEGGTWEQFF.

This chain connects TRBV28 to TRBJ1-2; 7 nucleotides align to TRBD1. V shed 4 bases and J 3 bases; nucleotides not matched to a gene: 5. CDR1 is MDHEN, CDR2 SYDVKM, per germline. This CDR3 comprises 14 residues. The CDR3 reads CASSWTGVDYGYTF. The CDR3, as DNA: TGTGCCAGCAGTTGGACAGGCGTTGACTATGGCTACACCTTC.

The rearrangement joins TRBV20-1 to TRBJ1-2; no reliable D call. V lost 0 bases and J lost 4, with 18 bases in between. The CDR3 length is 16 residues. The germline gives CDR1 DFQATT, CDR2 SNEGSKA (reference sequence). DNA of the CDR3: TGCAGTGCTAGAGATAAGGGCGGCAGCGGCATCTATGGCTACACCTTC. Protein sequence: CSARDKGGSGIYGYTF.

This clonotype has more than one count but fewer than ten. V gene TRBV14 combines with J gene TRBJ2-1, with 8 bases fitting TRBD2. CDR3 length: 15 residues. V shed 5 bases and J 5 bases; nucleotides not matched to a gene: 8. Looked up from germline, CDR1 is SGHDN and CDR2 is FVKESK. The CDR3 DNA reads as TGTGCCAGCAGCTCGCCGGGACTAGGGGACAATGAGCAGTTCTTC. Translating it yields CASSSPGLGDNEQFF. Filled out from reference TRBV14 and TRBJ2-1, the complete variable domain reads EAGVTQFPSHSVIEKGQTVTLRCDPISGHDNLYWYRRVMGKEIKFLLHFVKESKQDESGMPNNRFLAERTGGTYSTLKVQPAELEDSGVYFCASSSPGLGDNEQFFGPGTRLTVL.

The chain is built from TRBV6-5 and TRBJ1-5; 7 nucleotides align to TRBD1. Germline CDR1 reads MNHEY; CDR2 reads SVGAGI. J gave up 9 bases and V 0 bases, and 14 bases lay outside the gene matches. The CDR3 has 17 amino acids. The CDR3 DNA sequence: TGTGCCAGCAGTTACTCGACGATTCACACAGGGGCAGGGCCCCAGCATTTT. It codes for CASSYSTIHTGAGPQHF.

The chain couples TRBV24-1 to TRBJ2-3; D is undetermined. V was trimmed by 3 bases and J by 1 base, leaving 10 bases between them. Germline V gene sequence: CDR1 KGHDR, CDR2 SFDVKD. The CDR3 runs to 15 residues. The CDR3 protein is CATSDAQVGTDTQYF. CDR3 nucleotides: TGTGCCACCAGTGATGCCCAGGTCGGCACAGATACGCAGTATTTT.

The gene calls are TRBV27 and TRBJ2-7; 9 bases map to TRBD2. The CDR3 has 17 amino acids. After removal of 4 bases from V and 5 bases from J, the junction contained 15 bases not matched to a gene. Germline V gene data show CDR1 as MNHEY and CDR2 as SMNVEV (reference sequence). CDR3 DNA sequence: TGTGCCAGCAGTTCTCCCATGACTAGCGGTGGCGGACACGAGCAGTACTTC. Protein: CASSSPMTSGGGHEQYF.

This clonotype was observed a handful of times. V usage is TRBV12-3 or TRBV12-4 and J usage is TRBJ1-2, with 8 bases identical to TRBD1. The CDR3 loop spans 16 amino acids. With V trimmed by 3 bases and J by 3 bases, 9 bases remained unmatched. CDR3 coding DNA: TGTGCCAGCAGTTTGGGGACGGGACAGGCCGACTATGGCTACACCTTC. Translating it yields CASSLGTGQADYGYTF.

The chain couples TRBV7-8 to TRBJ2-6; D remains ambiguous. The CDR3 runs to 18 residues. V was cut by 1 base and J by 0 bases, with 13 bases left in between. CDR1 is SGHVS and CDR2 is FQNEAQ in the germline V gene. The CDR3 region is CASSLVGTAYSGANVLTF. The CDR3 region has the DNA TGTGCCAGCAGCTTAGTGGGAACAGCTTACTCTGGGGCCAACGTCCTGACTTTC.

There are a few counts of this clonotype. The V and J genes are TRBV10-3 and TRBJ2-7; 7 bases are shared with TRBD1. Germline trimming cut 6 bases from V and 2 bases from J; bases unmatched to any gene: 1. In germline, CDR1 is ENHRY, CDR2 SYGVKD. The CDR3 contains 12 residues. CDR3 DNA sequence: TGTGCCATCAGGACAGGGACCTACGAGCAGTACTTC. This gives the protein CAIRTGTYEQYF.

J is TRBJ2-7 and V is TRBV7-9; D possibly corresponds to TRBD1 (5 bases). The J call may be mistaken, given a closer DNA end match to TRBJ2-4. This CDR3 comprises 14 residues. CDR1 and CDR2 from the germline V gene are SEHNR and FQNEAQ (reference sequence). The CDR3 spells CASSPTAGPNIQYF. The CDR3 nucleotides are TGTGCCAGCAGTCCCACGGCAGGGCCAAACATTCAGTACTTC.

As to this clonotype: Mismatch with germline at one junction end may stem from a read error. The rearrangement joins TRBV2 to TRBJ2-1; TRBD1 matches at 12 bases. CDR3 size: 15 residues. Germline V gene sequence: CDR1 SNHLY, CDR2 FYNNEI. CDR3 loop: CAGSLGQGAVNEQFF. The CDR3 nucleotides read TGTGCCGGCAGTTTGGGACAGGGGGCCGTAAATGAGCAGTTCTTC.

This sequence joins TRBV2 and TRBJ2-4; the match to TRBD2 covers 11 bases. The end of the DNA fits TRBJ2-7 better, so the J call may be wrong. This CDR3 spans 19 amino acids. Germline CDR1 SNHLY, CDR2 FYNNEI. DNA for the CDR3: TGTGCCAGCAGTGAAGTAGGTAGCGGGAGGGTTTTCTTCTCCTACGAGCAGTACTTC. Encoded protein: CASSEVGSGRVFFSYEQYF.

The rearrangement joins TRBV20-1 to TRBJ1-4, with TRBD1 as a possible D gene (5 bases). Germline CDR1 is DFQATT and CDR2 is SNEGSKA (reference sequence). The germline V and J ends were trimmed by 2 bases and 3 bases, with 16 bases remaining between them. CDR3 length equals 16 residues. CDR3 DNA: TGCAGTGCTAGAAGTGCGCAGGGTATGGCTAATGAAAAACTGTTTTTT. Amino acid sequence: CSARSAQGMANEKLFF.